A single sample gave rise to the 22 T cell receptor beta chains below, sequenced in a study of T cell responses to AZD1222 COVID-19 vaccine. This table comes from immunoSEQ multiplex PCR, and its TCRdb copy is limited to in-frame clones, with some not included. Of about 160,000 clones in the sample, more than 90% were seen once. The specimen comprised peripheral blood, sampled 28 days after the second AZD1222 dose. These receptors all stem from an adult who received the AZD1222 COVID-19 vaccine.

The chain has TRBV6-5 and TRBJ1-3; D is ambiguous. The CDR3 consists of 14 residues. CDR1 is MNHEY and CDR2 is SVGAGI in the germline V gene. V lost 6 bases to trimming and J lost 0 bases, with 9 bases between them. CDR3 sequence reads: CASRRETSGNTIYF. CDR3 coding DNA: TGTGCCAGCAGAAGAGAGACCTCTGGAAACACCATATATTTT.

The J gene is TRBJ1-4, the V gene TRBV18; the D is unclear. Germline assignment: CDR1 KGHSH and CDR2 LQKENI. This CDR3 contains 14 residues. V gave up 5 bases and J gave up 10 bases, with 17 bases separating them. The CDR3 DNA reads TGTGCCAGCTCAGGAGACGGCGACCCAGGAAAACTGTTTTTT. The encoded protein is CASSGDGDPGKLFF.

V and J are TRBV12-5 and TRBJ2-3, with D maybe TRBD2 (6 bases). Germline CDR1 reads LGHNT; CDR2 reads FRNRAP. This CDR3 is 17 amino acids long. V dropped 4 bases and J dropped 3 bases, with 20 bases sitting between them. CDR3 amino acids: CASGSVAVMTKTDTQYF. CDR3 DNA sequence: TGTGCTAGTGGTTCGGTAGCGGTAATGACGAAAACAGATACGCAGTATTTT.

This clone was picked up one time. The genes are TRBV6-2 or TRBV6-3 and TRBJ1-5, with TRBD1 as a possible D gene (6 bases). Trimming cost V 7 bases and J 5 bases, with 18 bases left between them. Per germline, CDR1 MNHEY and CDR2 SVGEGT. The CDR3 contains 15 residues. The CDR3 DNA reads as TGTGCCAGCACCCCCGGGGGGGCTAGTTATCAGCCCCAGCATTTT. It encodes CASTPGGASYQPQHF.

The chain joins TRBV2 to TRBJ1-1; D is ambiguous. The V and J ends lost 4 bases and 1 base respectively, with 10 bases between them. Germline assignment: CDR1 SNHLY and CDR2 FYNNEI. The CDR3 spans 14 residues. The CDR3 loop is CASSAVGSNTEAFF. The DNA of the CDR3 is TGTGCCAGCAGTGCTGTGGGGTCGAACACTGAAGCTTTCTTT.

This chain joins TRBV4-1 and TRBJ2-1; D uncertain. This CDR3 contains 14 residues. Trimming removed 0 bases from V and 4 bases from J, with 7 bases in between. Germline CDR1 is MGHRA and CDR2 is YSYEKL. Here the CDR3 reads CASSQDPSYNEQFF. In DNA form, the CDR3 reads TGCGCCAGCAGCCAAGACCCGTCTTACAATGAGCAGTTCTTC.

The chain has TRBV29-1 and TRBJ1-5; no clear D. With 8 bases removed from V and 1 base from J, the gap between germline ends came to 12 bases. Germline V CDR1 and CDR2: SQVTM, ANQGSEA. The CDR3 is 13 amino acids. CDR3 residues: CSYAVGSNQPQHF. DNA for the CDR3: TGCAGCTATGCCGTGGGGAGCAATCAGCCCCAGCATTTT.

The rearrangement joins TRBV7-8 to TRBJ2-2; no firm D call. V was pared by 2 bases and J by 6 bases, with 10 bases between. CDR3 length: 14 amino acids. Germline values: CDR1 SGHVS, CDR2 FQNEAQ. DNA of the CDR3: TGTGCCAGCAGCTTACGGAGAATCCCCGGGGAGCTGTTTTTT. This translates into CASSLRRIPGELFF.

The chain links TRBV6-5 to TRBJ2-7; 13 positions match TRBD2. The CDR3 has 15 amino acids. J gave up 5 bases and V 6 bases, and 7 bases lay outside the gene matches. CDR1 is MNHEY and CDR2 is SVGAGI in the germline V gene. The CDR3 sequence: CASSVGLAGDDEQYF. In DNA form, the CDR3 reads TGTGCCAGCAGCGTCGGACTAGCGGGAGATGACGAGCAGTACTTC.

This clone was seen just once. The rearrangement links TRBV14 to TRBJ1-1; D unresolved. This CDR3 has 14 amino acids. CDR1 and CDR2 (germline): SGHDN, FVKESK. Trimming took 0 bases from V and 7 from J, leaving 12 bases between them. The DNA for the CDR3 is TGTGCCAGCAGCCAAGATCGGGCACCACTTGAAGCTTTCTTT. It encodes CASSQDRAPLEAFF.

This clone was seen only a few times. The V gene is TRBV7-6, the J gene TRBJ2-7; D is unclear. The CDR3 has 15 residues. Germline V lookup: CDR1 SGHVS, CDR2 FNYEAQ. V was pared by 4 bases and J by 0 bases, with 13 bases between. CDR3 loop: CASSSAGGGSYEQYF. In DNA, the CDR3 is TGTGCCAGCAGCTCGGCAGGTGGCGGCTCCTACGAGCAGTACTTC.

This chain connects TRBV29-1 to TRBJ1-1; TRBD1 is a possible D gene (6 bases). V dropped 6 bases and J dropped 2 bases, with 16 bases sitting between them. Germline lookup yields CDR1 SQVTM and CDR2 ANQGSEA. CDR3 length equals 14 residues. The CDR3, as DNA: TGCAGCGTAGAACGACAGGCTATAAACACTGAAGCTTTCTTT. This encodes CSVERQAINTEAFF.

The V gene is TRBV7-3, the J gene TRBJ1-1, with 9 nucleotides matching TRBD1. V gave up 3 bases and J gave up 11 bases; unmatched junction bases: 7. This CDR3 region has 13 residues. CDR1 SGHTA and CDR2 FQGTGA come from the germline V gene. The CDR3 DNA reads TGTGCCAGCAGCTTGAGGGACAGGGCGGGGGCTTTCTTT. It is translated as CASSLRDRAGAFF.

J is TRBJ1-3 and V is TRBV11-2; D unclear. This CDR3 has 16 residues. Trimming pared 0 bases from V and 2 bases from J, leaving 11 bases between. From germline, CDR1 is SGHAT and CDR2 FQNNGV. This CDR3 reads CASSLDPRPPGNTIYF. The CDR3 region has the DNA TGTGCCAGCAGCTTAGATCCCCGGCCTCCTGGAAACACCATATATTTT.

The rearrangement joins TRBV6-6 to TRBJ2-7; D is undetermined. CDR1 is MNHNY and CDR2 is SVGAGI in the germline V gene (reference sequence). The CDR3 runs 13 residues. V lost 6 bases to trimming and J lost 3 bases, with 12 bases between them. CDR3 residues: CASRPEYIYEQYF. CDR3 sequence (DNA): TGTGCCAGCAGGCCAGAGTACATCTACGAGCAGTACTTC.

The V gene is TRBV19, the J gene TRBJ1-5, with 10 bases fitting TRBD1. This CDR3 is 14 amino acids long. The ends lost 3 bases at V and 7 bases at J; junction bases unmatched: 3. Germline V gives CDR1 LNHDA, CDR2 SQIVND (reference sequence). CDR3 DNA: TGTGCCAGTAGTATTGGGACAGGGGTCCAGCCCCAGCATTTT. It yields the protein CASSIGTGVQPQHF.

The chain links TRBV5-4 to TRBJ2-5; D might be TRBD1 or TRBD2, each matching 5 bases. Germline loops: CDR1 SGHNT, CDR2 YYREEE (reference sequence). The CDR3 length is 15 residues. The ends were cut back, 4 bases at V and 5 bases at J, with 18 bases in the middle. CDR3 in amino acids: CASSAGTHSEETQYF. The CDR3 bases are TGTGCCAGCAGCGCCGGGACCCACTCGGAGGAGACCCAGTACTTC.

The rearrangement links TRBV5-4 to TRBJ1-2; perhaps TRBD1 as D (5 bases). Trimming shortened V by 1 base and J by 10 bases, and 14 bases separated the two germline ends. CDR1 and CDR2 from the germline V gene are SGHNT and YYREEE (reference sequence). This CDR3 spans 13 amino acids. As DNA, the CDR3 is TGTGCCAGCAGCTTGTGGTCAGGGATAGACTACACCTTC. This encodes CASSLWSGIDYTF.

The chain joins TRBV24-1 to TRBJ2-2; D is possibly TRBD1 (6 bases). V lost 2 bases, J lost 5 bases, and 11 bases lay in between. Germline lookup yields CDR1 KGHDR and CDR2 SFDVKD. This CDR3 spans 15 amino acids. CDR3 nucleotides: TGTGCCACCAGTGATTCGAACAGGGTGACCGGGGAGCTGTTTTTT. Translation gives CATSDSNRVTGELFF.

The chain employs TRBV5-1 and TRBJ1-2, with D possibly being TRBD1 (6 bases). CDR1 is SGHRS, CDR2 YFSETQ, per germline. This CDR3 has 13 amino acids. V lost 4 bases and J 7 bases, leaving 14 bases between the germline ends. CDR3 protein: CASSGGPSPGYTF. The CDR3 DNA reads TGCGCCAGCAGCGGGGGCCCGTCTCCTGGCTACACCTTC. The full variable domain, its missing parts supplied by reference TRBV5-1 and TRBJ1-2, is KAGVTQTPRYLIKTRGQQVTLSCSPISGHRSVSWYQQTPGQGLQFLFEYFSETQRNKGNFPGRFSGRQFSNSRSEMNVSTLELGDSALYLCASSGGPSPGYTFGSGTRLTVV.

J is TRBJ2-7 and V is TRBV2; unclear D gene. Germline lookup yields CDR1 SNHLY and CDR2 FYNNEI. Trimming pared 6 bases from V and 6 bases from J, leaving 12 bases between. This CDR3 is built from 12 residues. CDR3 protein: CASRGRYLEQYF. CDR3 in DNA: TGTGCCAGCAGAGGTCGATATCTCGAGCAGTACTTC.

This rearrangement joins TRBV24-1 to TRBJ2-3; TRBD2 matches at 13 bases. This CDR3 comprises 18 residues. V trimming: 5 bases; J trimming: 5 bases; junction bases outside the gene matches: 12. The germline CDR1 and CDR2 sequences are KGHDR and SFDVKD. The CDR3 loop is CATSASPGTSGTGDTQYF. CDR3 DNA sequence: TGTGCCACCAGTGCTTCTCCCGGGACTAGCGGGACTGGAGATACGCAGTATTTT.